A selection of T cell receptor beta chains follows, all from one sample in a study of blood T cell repertoires in COVID-19. Profiling relied on immunoSEQ multiplex PCR, and the TCRdb table lists in-frame clones only, not all of them. This table holds roughly 120,000 clones, 70% to 90% found once. Sample: peripheral blood. These receptors originate from a man aged 35-49 years with acute or convalescent COVID-19. Both conserved end residues are part of each CDR3. A D gene is named only where the DNA matches it firmly.

J gene,D gene,V gene,CDR3 protein,CDR3 DNA
TRBJ1-6,.,TRBV7-2,CASSSRLSNSPLHF,TGTGCCAGCAGCTCCCGACTGTCCAATTCACCCCTCCACTTT
TRBJ1-6,TRBD1,TRBV5-1,CASSIYGQGGLSPLHF,TGCGCCAGCAGCATCTACGGACAGGGCGGGCTTTCACCCCTCCACTTT
TRBJ2-1,TRBD2,TRBV4-1,CASSQGSILASSYNEQFF,TGCGCCAGCAGCCAAGGTTCGATACTAGCGTCCTCCTACAATGAGCAGTTCTTC
TRBJ2-3,TRBD2,TRBV6-6,CASIRGTSGTDTQYF,TGTGCCAGCATTCGGGGGACTAGCGGCACAGATACGCAGTATTTT
TRBJ2-2,.,TRBV5-1,CASRIGGPNTGELFF,TGCGCCAGCAGGATCGGGGGGCCGAACACCGGGGAGCTGTTTTTT
TRBJ2-2,TRBD2,TRBV7-3,CASSLMVGLAGGRDTGELFF,TGTGCCAGCAGCTTAATGGTTGGCCTAGCGGGGGGCCGGGACACCGGGGAGCTGTTTTTT
TRBJ2-3,.,TRBV30,CAWSVLFSSTDTQYF,TGTGCCTGGAGTGTACTGTTCTCTAGCACAGATACGCAGTATTTT
TRBJ2-7,TRBD2,TRBV27,CASSPIAGAYEQYF,TGTGCCAGCAGTCCCATAGCGGGGGCCTACGAGCAGTACTTC
TRBJ2-6,.,TRBV6-4,CASSDSDSGANVLTF,TGTGCCAGCAGTGACTCAGATAGCGGGGCCAACGTCCTGACTTTC
TRBJ2-1,.,TRBV15,CATSRAAGVPYNEQFF,TGTGCCACCAGCAGAGCGGCGGGCGTACCCTACAATGAGCAGTTCTTC
TRBJ2-7,.,TRBV5-1,CASSRGSKYEQYF,TGCGCCAGCAGCCGGGGGAGTAAGTACGAGCAGTACTTC
TRBJ1-1,.,TRBV5-1,CASSLVPGSHTEAFF,TGCGCCAGCAGCTTGGTGCCAGGGTCCCACACTGAAGCTTTCTTT
TRBJ2-1,.,TRBV7-9,CASSLEQVYNEQFF,TGTGCCAGCAGCTTAGAACAGGTCTACAATGAGCAGTTCTTC
TRBJ2-1,TRBD2,TRBV11-3,CASSGGRAGYNEQFF,TGTGCCAGCAGCGGCGGGAGGGCGGGATACAATGAGCAGTTCTTC
TRBJ1-5,.,TRBV4-2,CASSQDLDQPQHF,TGTGCCAGCAGCCAAGATCTAGATCAGCCCCAGCATTTT
TRBJ1-4,.,TRBV18,CASSHRQANEKLFF,TGTGCCAGCTCACACAGACAAGCTAATGAAAAACTGTTTTTT
TRBJ1-1,.,TRBV3-1/TRBV3-2,CASSPGDTEAFF,TGTGCCAGCAGCCCAGGTGACACTGAAGCTTTCTTT
TRBJ1-1,.,TRBV5-1,CASSLAGNFNEAFF,TGCGCCAGCAGCTTGGCGGGGAACTTCAATGAAGCTTTCTTT
TRBJ2-5,.,TRBV5-1,CASSLDGGRRETQYF,TGCGCCAGCAGCTTGGACGGGGGGCGGCGAGAGACCCAGTACTTC
TRBJ2-1,.,TRBV7-9,CASSLVTGSYNEQFF,TGTGCCAGCAGCTTAGTGACAGGTTCCTACAATGAGCAGTTCTTC
TRBJ2-1,TRBD2,TRBV10-1,CASSEVRTSGNNEQFF,TGCGCCAGCAGTGAGGTGAGGACTAGCGGGAACAATGAGCAGTTCTTC
TRBJ1-6,.,TRBV27,CASSRQSSYNSPLHF,TGTGCCAGCAGCCGACAGAGCTCCTATAATTCACCCCTCCACTTT
TRBJ1-6,TRBD1,TRBV11-2,CASSSGQAVNSPLHF,TGTGCCAGCAGCTCCGGACAGGCCGTTAATTCACCCCTCCACTTT
TRBJ2-1,.,TRBV7-2,CASSAGQNFYNEQFF,TGTGCCAGCAGCGCGGGACAGAATTTCTACAATGAGCAGTTCTTC
TRBJ1-2,.,TRBV2,CASSQDFYGYTF,TGTGCCAGCAGTCAGGACTTTTATGGCTACACCTTC